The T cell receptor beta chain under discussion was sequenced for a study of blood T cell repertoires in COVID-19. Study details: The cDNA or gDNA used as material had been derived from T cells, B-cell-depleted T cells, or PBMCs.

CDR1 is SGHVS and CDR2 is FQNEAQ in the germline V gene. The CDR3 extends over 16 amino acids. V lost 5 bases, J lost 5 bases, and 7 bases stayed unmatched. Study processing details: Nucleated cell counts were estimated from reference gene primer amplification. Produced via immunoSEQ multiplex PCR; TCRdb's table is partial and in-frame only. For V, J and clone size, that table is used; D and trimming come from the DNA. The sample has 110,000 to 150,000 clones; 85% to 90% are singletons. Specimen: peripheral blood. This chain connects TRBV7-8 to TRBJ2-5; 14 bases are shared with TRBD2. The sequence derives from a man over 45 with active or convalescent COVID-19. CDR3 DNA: TGTGCCAGCAGCATGGGACTAGCGGGAGTGTATGAGACCCAGTACTTC. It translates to CASSMGLAGVYETQYF.